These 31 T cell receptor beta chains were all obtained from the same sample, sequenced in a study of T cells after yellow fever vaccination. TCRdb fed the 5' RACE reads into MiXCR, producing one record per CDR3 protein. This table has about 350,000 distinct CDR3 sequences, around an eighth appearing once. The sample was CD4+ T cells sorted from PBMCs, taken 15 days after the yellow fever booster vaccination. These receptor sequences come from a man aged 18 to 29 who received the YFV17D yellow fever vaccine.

CDR3 protein: CSASKGLAGGSGTQYF. CDR3 nucleotides: TGCAGTGCTAGTAAAGGACTAGCGGGGGGGTCCGGGACCCAGTACTTC. This rearrangement joins TRBV20-1 to TRBJ2-5; TRBD2 agrees at 15 bases. CDR1 DFQATT and CDR2 SNEGSKA come from the germline V gene (reference sequence). V gave up 3 bases and J gave up 7 bases; unmatched junction bases: 9. The CDR3 consists of 16 residues.

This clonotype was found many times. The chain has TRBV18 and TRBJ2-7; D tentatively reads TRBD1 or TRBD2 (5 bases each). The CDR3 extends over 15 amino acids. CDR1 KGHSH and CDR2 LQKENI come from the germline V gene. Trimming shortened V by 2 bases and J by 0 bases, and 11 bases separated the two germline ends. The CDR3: CASSPLSGLSYEQYF. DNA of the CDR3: TGTGCCAGCTCACCATTGTCGGGGCTCTCCTACGAGCAGTACTTC. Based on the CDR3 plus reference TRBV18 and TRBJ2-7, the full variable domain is NAGVMQNPRHLVRRRGQEARLRCSPMKGHSHVYWYRQLPEEGLKFMVYLQKENIIDESGMPKERFSAEFPKEGPSILRIQQVVRGDSAAYFCASSPLSGLSYEQYFGPGTRLTVT.

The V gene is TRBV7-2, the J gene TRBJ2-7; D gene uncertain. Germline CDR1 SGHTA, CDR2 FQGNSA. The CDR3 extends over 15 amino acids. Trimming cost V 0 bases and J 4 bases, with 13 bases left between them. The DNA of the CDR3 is TGTGCCAGCAGCTTAGCCTGGGGTGGAGCTTACGAGCAGTACGTC. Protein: CASSLAWGGAYEQYV.

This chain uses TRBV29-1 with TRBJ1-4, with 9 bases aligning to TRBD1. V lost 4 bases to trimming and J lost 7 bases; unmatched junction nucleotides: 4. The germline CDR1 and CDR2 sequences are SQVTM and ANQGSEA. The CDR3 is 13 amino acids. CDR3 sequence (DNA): TGCAGCGTTGCCGGGACAGGGACTGAAAAACTGTTTTTT. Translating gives CSVAGTGTEKLFF.

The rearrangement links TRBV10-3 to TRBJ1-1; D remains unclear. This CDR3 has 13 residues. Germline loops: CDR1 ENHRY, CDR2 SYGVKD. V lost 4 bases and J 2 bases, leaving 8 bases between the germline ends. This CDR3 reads CAISATSNTEAFF. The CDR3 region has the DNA TGTGCCATCAGTGCAACGAGTAACACTGAAGCTTTCTTT.

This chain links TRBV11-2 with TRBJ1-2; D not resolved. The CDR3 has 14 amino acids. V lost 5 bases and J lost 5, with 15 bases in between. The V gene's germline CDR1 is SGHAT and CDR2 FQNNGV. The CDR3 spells CASSRQVRGYGYTF. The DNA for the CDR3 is TGTGCCAGCAGCCGCCAGGTTCGAGGTTATGGCTACACCTTC. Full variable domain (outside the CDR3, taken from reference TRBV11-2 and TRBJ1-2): EAGVAQSPRYKIIEKRQSVAFWCNPISGHATLYWYQQILGQGPKLLIQFQNNGVVDDSQLPKDRFSAERLKGVDSTLKIQPAKLEDSAVYLCASSRQVRGYGYTFGSGTRLTVV.

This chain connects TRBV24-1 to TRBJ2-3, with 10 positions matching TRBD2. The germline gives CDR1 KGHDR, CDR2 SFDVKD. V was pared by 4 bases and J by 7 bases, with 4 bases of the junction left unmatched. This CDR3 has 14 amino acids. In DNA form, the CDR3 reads TGTGCCACCAGTGACCCGACTAGCGGGTATACGCAGTATTTT. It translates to CATSDPTSGYTQYF.

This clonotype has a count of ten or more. CDR3 protein: CASSQGWWTEAFF. The CDR3 region has the DNA TGCGCCAGCAGCCAAGGGTGGTGGACTGAAGCTTTCTTT. The rearrangement uses TRBV4-1 and TRBJ1-1; D gene ambiguous. The CDR3 totals 13 residues. The germline gives CDR1 MGHRA, CDR2 YSYEKL. V lost 1 base and J lost 5, with 8 bases in between.

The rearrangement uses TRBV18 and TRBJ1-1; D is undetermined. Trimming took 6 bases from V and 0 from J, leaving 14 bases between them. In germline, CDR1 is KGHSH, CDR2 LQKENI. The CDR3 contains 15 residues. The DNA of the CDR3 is TGTGCCAGCTCGCGGGCCGGGTGGCTGAACACTGAAGCTTTCTTT. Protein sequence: CASSRAGWLNTEAFF. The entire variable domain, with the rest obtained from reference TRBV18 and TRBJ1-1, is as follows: NAGVMQNPRHLVRRRGQEARLRCSPMKGHSHVYWYRQLPEEGLKFMVYLQKENIIDESGMPKERFSAEFPKEGPSILRIQQVVRGDSAAYFCASSRAGWLNTEAFFGQGTRLTVV.

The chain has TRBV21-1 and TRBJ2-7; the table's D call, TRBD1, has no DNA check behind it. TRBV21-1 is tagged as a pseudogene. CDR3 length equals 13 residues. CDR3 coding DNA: TGTGCCAGCAAGGAGGACAGGGCTGACGAGCAGTACTTC. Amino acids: CASKEDRADEQYF.

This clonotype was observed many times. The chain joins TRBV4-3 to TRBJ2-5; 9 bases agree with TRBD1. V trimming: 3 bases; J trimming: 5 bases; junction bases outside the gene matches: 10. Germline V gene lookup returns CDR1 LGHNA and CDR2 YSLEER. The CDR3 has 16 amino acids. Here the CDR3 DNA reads TGCGCCAGCAGCCAGGATCCGGGACAGGGTGGGGAGACCCAGTACTTC. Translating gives CASSQDPGQGGETQYF.

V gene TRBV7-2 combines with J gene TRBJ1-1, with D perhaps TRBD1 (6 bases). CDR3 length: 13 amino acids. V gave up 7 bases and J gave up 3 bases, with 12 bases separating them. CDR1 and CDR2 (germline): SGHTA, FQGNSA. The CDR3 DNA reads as TGTGCCAGCAACGAGGGGGGGTACACTGAAGCTTTCTTT. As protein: CASNEGGYTEAFF.

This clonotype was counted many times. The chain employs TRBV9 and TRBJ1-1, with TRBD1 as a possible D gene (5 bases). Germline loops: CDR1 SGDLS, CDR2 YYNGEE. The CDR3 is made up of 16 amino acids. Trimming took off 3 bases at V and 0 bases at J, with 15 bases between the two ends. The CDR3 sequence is CASSGGGLAMNTEAFF. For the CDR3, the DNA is TGTGCCAGCAGCGGTGGGGGTCTGGCCATGAACACTGAAGCTTTCTTT.

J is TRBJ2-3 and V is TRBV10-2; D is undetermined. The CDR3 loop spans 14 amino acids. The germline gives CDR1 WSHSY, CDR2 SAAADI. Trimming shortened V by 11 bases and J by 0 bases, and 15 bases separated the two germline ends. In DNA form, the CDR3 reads TGCGCCGGAAAAGTTTCACCTAGCACAGATACGCAGTATTTT. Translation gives CAGKVSPSTDTQYF.

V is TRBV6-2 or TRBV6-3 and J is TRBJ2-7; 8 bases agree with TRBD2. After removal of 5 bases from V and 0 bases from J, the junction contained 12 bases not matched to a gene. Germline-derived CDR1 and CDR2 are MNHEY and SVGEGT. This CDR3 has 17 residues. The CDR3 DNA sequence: TGTGCCAGCAGTCCGGGACTAGGGCGGTCACCCTCCTACGAGCAGTACGTC. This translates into CASSPGLGRSPSYEQYV.

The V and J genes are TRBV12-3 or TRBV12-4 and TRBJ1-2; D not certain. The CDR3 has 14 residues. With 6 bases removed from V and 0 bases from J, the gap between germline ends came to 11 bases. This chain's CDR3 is CASSQTPANYGYTF. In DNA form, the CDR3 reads TGTGCCAGCAGCCAGACCCCAGCTAACTATGGCTACACCTTC.

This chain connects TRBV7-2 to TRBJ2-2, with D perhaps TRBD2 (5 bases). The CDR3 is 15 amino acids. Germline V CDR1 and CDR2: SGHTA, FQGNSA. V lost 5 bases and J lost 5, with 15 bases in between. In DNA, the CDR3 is TGTGCCAGCAGCCCCGTAGCGTGGAGGACCGGGGAGCTGTTTTTT. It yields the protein CASSPVAWRTGELFF.

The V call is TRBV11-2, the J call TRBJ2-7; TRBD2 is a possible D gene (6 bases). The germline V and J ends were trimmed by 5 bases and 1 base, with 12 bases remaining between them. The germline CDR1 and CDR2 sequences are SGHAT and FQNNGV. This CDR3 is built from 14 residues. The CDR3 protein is CASSDSRGSYEQYF. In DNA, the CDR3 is TGTGCCAGCAGCGATTCGCGGGGTTCCTACGAGCAGTACTTC.

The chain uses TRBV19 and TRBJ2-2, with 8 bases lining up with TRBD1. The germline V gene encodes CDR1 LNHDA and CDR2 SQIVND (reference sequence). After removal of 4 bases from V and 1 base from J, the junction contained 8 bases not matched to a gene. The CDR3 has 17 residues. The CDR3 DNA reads TGTGCCAGTAGTACCCGGACAGGGATCGGGAACACCGGGGAGCTGTTTTTT. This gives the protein CASSTRTGIGNTGELFF.

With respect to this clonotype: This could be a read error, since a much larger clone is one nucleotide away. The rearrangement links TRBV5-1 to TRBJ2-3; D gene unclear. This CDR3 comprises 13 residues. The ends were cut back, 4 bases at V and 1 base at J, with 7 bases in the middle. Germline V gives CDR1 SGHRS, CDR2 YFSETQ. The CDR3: CASSDPGTDTQYF. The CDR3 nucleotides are TGCGCCAGCAGCGACCCTGGCACAGATACGCAGTATTTT.

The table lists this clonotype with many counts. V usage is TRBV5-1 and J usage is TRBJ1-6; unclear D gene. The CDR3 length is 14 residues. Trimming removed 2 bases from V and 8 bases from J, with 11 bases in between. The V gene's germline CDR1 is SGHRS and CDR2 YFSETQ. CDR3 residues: CASSLAALDSPLHF. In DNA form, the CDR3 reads TGCGCCAGCAGCTTAGCAGCCCTGGATTCACCCCTCCACTTT. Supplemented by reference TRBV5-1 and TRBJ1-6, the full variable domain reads KAGVTQTPRYLIKTRGQQVTLSCSPISGHRSVSWYQQTPGQGLQFLFEYFSETQRNKGNFPGRFSGRQFSNSRSEMNVSTLELGDSALYLCASSLAALDSPLHFGNGTRLTVT.

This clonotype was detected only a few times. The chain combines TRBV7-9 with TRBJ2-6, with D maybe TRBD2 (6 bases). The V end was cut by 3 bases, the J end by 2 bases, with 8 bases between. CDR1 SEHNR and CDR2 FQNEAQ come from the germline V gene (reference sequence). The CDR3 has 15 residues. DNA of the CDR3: TGTGCCAGCAGCTTGGGACTCCCTGGGGCCAACGTCCTGACTTTC. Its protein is CASSLGLPGANVLTF.

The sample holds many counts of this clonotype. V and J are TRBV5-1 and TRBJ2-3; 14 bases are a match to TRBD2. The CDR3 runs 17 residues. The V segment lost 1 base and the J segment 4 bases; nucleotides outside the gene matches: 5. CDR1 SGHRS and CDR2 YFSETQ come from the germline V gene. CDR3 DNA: TGCGCCAGCAGCTTGTGGGGACTAGCGGGGGACGCAGATACGCAGTATTTT. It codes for CASSLWGLAGDADTQYF.

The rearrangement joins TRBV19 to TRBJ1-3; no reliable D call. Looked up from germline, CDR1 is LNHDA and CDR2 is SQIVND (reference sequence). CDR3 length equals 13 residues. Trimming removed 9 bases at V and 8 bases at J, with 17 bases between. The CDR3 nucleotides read TGTGCCAGCTCCCCGGCGGTAACGGACACCATATATTTT. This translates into CASSPAVTDTIYF.

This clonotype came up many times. CDR3 nucleotides: TGCGCCAGCAGCGATGTAACAGGGGGCATCGCAGATACGCAGTATTTT. This encodes CASSDVTGGIADTQYF. V gene TRBV5-1 combines with J gene TRBJ2-3, with TRBD1 matching over 9 bases. J was trimmed by 4 bases and V by 4 bases; bases with no gene match: 10. This CDR3 contains 16 residues. Germline V gene sequence: CDR1 SGHRS, CDR2 YFSETQ.

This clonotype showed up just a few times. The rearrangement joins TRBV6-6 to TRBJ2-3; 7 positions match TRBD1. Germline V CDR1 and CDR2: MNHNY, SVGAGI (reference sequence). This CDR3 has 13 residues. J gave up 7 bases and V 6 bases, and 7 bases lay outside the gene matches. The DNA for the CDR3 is TGTGCCAGCAGCCTAACAGGGGCCCATACGCAGTATTTT. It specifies CASSLTGAHTQYF.

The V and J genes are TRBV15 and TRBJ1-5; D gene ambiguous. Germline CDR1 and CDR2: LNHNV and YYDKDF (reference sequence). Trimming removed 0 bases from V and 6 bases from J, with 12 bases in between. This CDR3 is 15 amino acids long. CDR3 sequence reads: CATSRDVGSGQPQHF. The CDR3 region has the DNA TGTGCCACCAGCAGAGACGTGGGGTCTGGTCAGCCCCAGCATTTT. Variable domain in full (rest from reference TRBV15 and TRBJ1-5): DAMVIQNPRYQVTQFGKPVTLSCSQTLNHNVMYWYQQKSSQAPKLLFHYYDKDFNNEADTPDNFQSRRPNTSFCFLDIRSPGLGDTAMYLCATSRDVGSGQPQHFGDGTRLSIL.

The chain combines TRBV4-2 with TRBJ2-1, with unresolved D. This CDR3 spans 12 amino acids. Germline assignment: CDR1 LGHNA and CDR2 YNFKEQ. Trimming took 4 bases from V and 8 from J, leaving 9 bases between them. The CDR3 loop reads CASSLLEDEQFF. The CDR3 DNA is TGTGCCAGCAGCCTCCTCGAGGATGAGCAGTTCTTC.

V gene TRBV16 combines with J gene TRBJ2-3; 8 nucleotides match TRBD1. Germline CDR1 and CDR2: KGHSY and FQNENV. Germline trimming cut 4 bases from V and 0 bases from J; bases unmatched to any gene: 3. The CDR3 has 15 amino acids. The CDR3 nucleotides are TGTGCCAGCAGCCTACGGACAGGGAGCACAGATACGCAGTATTTT. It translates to CASSLRTGSTDTQYF. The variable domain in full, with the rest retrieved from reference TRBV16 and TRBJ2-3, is GEEVAQTPKHLVRGEGQKAKLYCAPIKGHSYVFWYQQVLKNEFKFLISFQNENVFDETGMPKERFSAKCLPNSPCSLEIQATKLEDSAVYFCASSLRTGSTDTQYFGPGTRLTVL.

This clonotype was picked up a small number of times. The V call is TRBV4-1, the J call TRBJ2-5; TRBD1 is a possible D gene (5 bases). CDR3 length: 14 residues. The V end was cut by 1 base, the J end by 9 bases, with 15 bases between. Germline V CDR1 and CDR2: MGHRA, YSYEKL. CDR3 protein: CASSQATGLPSQYF. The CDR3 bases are TGCGCCAGCAGCCAAGCAACAGGTCTCCCGTCCCAGTACTTC.

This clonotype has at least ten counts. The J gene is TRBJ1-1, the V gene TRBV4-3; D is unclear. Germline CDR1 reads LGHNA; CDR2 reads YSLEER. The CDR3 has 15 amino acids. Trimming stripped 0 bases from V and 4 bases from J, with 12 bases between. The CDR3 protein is CASSQDGRRGTEAFF. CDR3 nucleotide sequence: TGCGCCAGCAGCCAAGACGGGAGGAGAGGCACTGAAGCTTTCTTT.